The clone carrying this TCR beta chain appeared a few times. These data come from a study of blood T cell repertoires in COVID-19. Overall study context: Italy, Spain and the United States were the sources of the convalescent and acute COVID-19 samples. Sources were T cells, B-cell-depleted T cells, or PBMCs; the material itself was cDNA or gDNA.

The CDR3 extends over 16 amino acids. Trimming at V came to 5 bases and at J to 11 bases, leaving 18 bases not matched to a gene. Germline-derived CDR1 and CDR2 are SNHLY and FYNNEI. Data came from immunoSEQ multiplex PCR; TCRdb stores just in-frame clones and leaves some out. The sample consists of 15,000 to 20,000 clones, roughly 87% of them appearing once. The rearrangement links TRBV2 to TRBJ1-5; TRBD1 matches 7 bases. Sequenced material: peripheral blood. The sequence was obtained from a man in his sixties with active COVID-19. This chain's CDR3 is CASSQGVAGGQSAQHF. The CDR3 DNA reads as TGTGCCAGCAGTCAGGGGGTCGCAGGGGGACAATCAGCCCAGCATTTT.